This TCR beta chain was observed in a study of blood T cell repertoires in COVID-19. Study-wide context: The study drew acute and convalescent COVID-19 samples from the United States, Italy and Spain.

This CDR3 region has 14 residues. V lost 3 bases and J lost 6, with 16 bases in between. Germline assignment: CDR1 SGHRS and CDR2 YFSETQ. Sequencing used immunoSEQ multiplex PCR; TCRdb keeps in-frame clones, though not all of them. The sample has around 340,000 clones, approximately 89% seen once; the top ten hold around 4%. The rearrangement joins TRBV5-1 to TRBJ2-7; no firm D call. The receptor comes from a woman in her sixties with COVID-19, enrolled during active disease. The sample was peripheral blood. CDR3 nucleotides: TGCGCCAGCAGCTGGGCCACAACCACAAGCGAGCAGTACTTC. This codes for CASSWATTTSEQYF.